This T cell receptor (beta chain) is drawn from a study of cytomegalovirus exposure and HLA in healthy donors. Study-level results: TCR beta V segments were, for the most part, productive about 87% or about 30% of the time in an earlier analysis.

A note on this clone: Its antigen is not known.

The CDR3 consists of 12 residues. The germline gives CDR1 SGHVS, CDR2 FQNEAQ. V was pared by 5 bases and J by 8 bases, with 12 bases between. The primer mix had 60 Vbeta and 13 Jbeta primers. The data were produced by immunoSEQ multiplex PCR, yet TCRdb's version contains in-frame clones alone and is incomplete. The data show fewer than 200,000 clones, approximately 77% seen once. The chain links TRBV7-8 to TRBJ1-2, with a weak D call TRBD1 (5 bases). The source is a man aged 25 to 40 in good health and CMV-seropositive. The source material was PBMCs. CDR3 amino acids: CASSQGGRGYTF. Here the CDR3 DNA reads TGTGCCAGCAGCCAGGGAGGTCGGGGCTACACCTTC.